This T cell receptor (beta chain) was retrieved from a study of Tregs in tolerant kidney transplant recipients. Study-wide results and caveats: Biological reproducibility was not directly addressed, but technical replication error appeared minimal. Expanding Tregs on activated donor B cells appeared to best identify donor-specific TCRbeta clones. Few patients were studied, so findings need validation in larger groups.

Thawed PBMCs were FACS-sorted into unstimulated CD4+CD25+CD127- regulatory T cells, CD4+CD25- non-regulatory cells, CD4 and CD8 cells. TCRdb's table, derived via immunoSEQ multiplex PCR, lists solely in-frame clones and lacks some. The sample contains 240,000 or so clones, about 80% of which appear only once. The V end was cut by 0 bases, the J end by 2 bases, with 6 bases between. Germline-derived CDR1 and CDR2 are SGHNT and YYREEE (reference sequence). This CDR3 is 14 amino acids long. In the case of this clone: The antigen is not known.

The TCR comes from a human donor in good health. The specimen was CD4+ T cells from blood. The chain is built from TRBV5-4 and TRBJ1-3; maybe TRBD1 (5 bases). CDR3 DNA: TGTGCCAGCAGCTTGGTGGGGGCTGGAAACACCATATATTTT. It is translated as CASSLVGAGNTIYF. The full variable domain, its missing parts supplied by reference TRBV5-4 and TRBJ1-3, is ETGVTQSPTHLIKTRGQQVTLRCSSQSGHNTVSWYQQALGQGPQFIFQYYREEENGRGNFPPRFSGLQFPNYSSELNVNALELDDSALYLCASSLVGAGNTIYFGEGSWLTVV.